This is a list of T cell receptor beta chains from one sample in a study of control samples from healthy donors and cancer patients. TCRdb's table, derived via immunoSEQ multiplex PCR, lists solely in-frame clones and lacks some. The specimen's table records roughly 200,000 clones. The specimen sequenced was blood. All receptors derive from a woman between 25 and 40 years old in good health. Both conserved end residues are part of each CDR3.

>TRBV28|TRBJ1-2
CASRTPLGSYGYTF
>TRBV5-4|TRBJ2-7
CASSISPGHPYEQYF
>TRBV19|TRBJ2-1
CASSIGTGFQHEQFF
>TRBV6-2/TRBV6-3|TRBJ1-1
CASSNKRTAEAFF
>TRBV19|TRBJ2-7
CASSIVAQPTYEQYF
>TRBV4-1|TRBJ1-1
CASSQNGGVTEAFF
>TRBV19|TRBJ1-2
CASSPREGNYGYTF
>TRBV5-1|TRBJ2-2
CASSSGDRYTGELFF
>TRBV6-1|TRBJ1-2
CASSEMAANYGYTF
>TRBV10-2|TRBJ1-1
CASSPSANTEAFF
>TRBV11-2|TRBJ1-3
CASSGIGAGNTIYF
>TRBV5-1|TRBJ2-1
CASSQTPVKSYNEQFF
>TRBV5-4|TRBJ1-3
CASSRTGSGGGNTIYF
>TRBV6-5|TRBJ2-5
CASGGVGTSQETQYF
>TRBV6-5|TRBJ1-1
CASSYWDTEAFF
>TRBV18|TRBJ1-2
CASSPRDRGEGNYGYTF
>TRBV12-3/TRBV12-4|TRBJ1-2
CASSAYNRGYTF
>TRBV19|TRBJ2-1
CASSIASGAYNEQFF
>TRBV14|TRBJ1-6
CASRDRLSSGPLHF
>TRBV4-1|TRBJ2-7
CASSQVWRGIPSYEQYF
>TRBV5-1|TRBJ1-3
CASSLVSATTGNTIYF
>TRBV7-9|TRBJ2-7
CASSGRRDYSYEQYF
>TRBV6-5|TRBJ1-2
CASSGTALYGYTF
>TRBV2|TRBJ2-7
CASSEARGGEQYF
>TRBV11-2|TRBJ1-1
CASSQGRALNTEAFF
>TRBV9|TRBJ1-4
CASSVTPSEKLFF
>TRBV28|TRBJ2-5
CASSLRTSGGRETQYF
>TRBV2|TRBJ1-3
CASSDSFLNTIYF
>TRBV14|TRBJ2-1
CASSQDLSRSLYNEQFF
>TRBV6-5|TRBJ2-3
CASKGSDTQYF
>TRBV18|TRBJ1-1
CAGSPQVSDTEAFF
>TRBV5-1|TRBJ2-7
CASSSDLTRDRAREQYF
>TRBV5-4|TRBJ2-1
CASSLGPDNEQFF
>TRBV5-1|TRBJ1-1
CASSLEVGVGTEAFF
>TRBV7-2|TRBJ2-7
CASSAGGSSYEQYF
>TRBV6-2/TRBV6-3|TRBJ1-2
CASSSRNYGYTF
>TRBV2|TRBJ2-7
CASSVAGPNYEQYF
>TRBV5-1|TRBJ1-1
CASSFGGVNTEAFF
>TRBV25-1|TRBJ1-6
CASSQYHYNSPLHF
>TRBV11-3|TRBJ2-3
CASSLRRGLNTQYF
>TRBV12-3/TRBV12-4|TRBJ1-5
CASSLDQGKPQHF
>TRBV7-9|TRBJ1-3
CASSLVDSSGNTIYF
>TRBV10-1|TRBJ1-2
CASLDLYGYTF
>TRBV15|TRBJ2-3
CATSRAGGRTDTQYF
>TRBV30|TRBJ2-7
CAWTPSGTGEEQYF
>TRBV12-3/TRBV12-4|TRBJ2-5
CASSLGGPETQYF